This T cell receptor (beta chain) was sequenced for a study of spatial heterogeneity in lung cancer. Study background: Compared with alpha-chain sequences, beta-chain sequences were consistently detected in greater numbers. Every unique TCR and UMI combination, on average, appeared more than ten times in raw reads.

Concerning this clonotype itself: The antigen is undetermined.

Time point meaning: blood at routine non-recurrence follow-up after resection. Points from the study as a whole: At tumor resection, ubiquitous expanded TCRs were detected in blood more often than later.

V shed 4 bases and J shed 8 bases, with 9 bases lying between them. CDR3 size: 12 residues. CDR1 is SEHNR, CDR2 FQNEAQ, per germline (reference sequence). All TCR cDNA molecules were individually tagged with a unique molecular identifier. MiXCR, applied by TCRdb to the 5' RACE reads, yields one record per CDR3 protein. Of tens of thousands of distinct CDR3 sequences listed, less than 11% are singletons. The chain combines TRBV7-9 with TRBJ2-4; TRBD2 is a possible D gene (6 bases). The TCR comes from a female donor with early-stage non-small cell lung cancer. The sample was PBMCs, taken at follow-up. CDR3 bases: TGTGCCAGCAGCTCCAGGGAGGACATTCAGTACTTC. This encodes CASSSREDIQYF. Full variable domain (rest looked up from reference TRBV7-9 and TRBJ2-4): DTGVSQNPRHKITKRGQNVTFRCDPISEHNRLYWYRQTLGQGPEFLTYFQNEAQLEKSRLLSDRFSAERPKGSFSTLEIQRTEQGDSAMYLCASSSREDIQYFGAGTRLSVL.